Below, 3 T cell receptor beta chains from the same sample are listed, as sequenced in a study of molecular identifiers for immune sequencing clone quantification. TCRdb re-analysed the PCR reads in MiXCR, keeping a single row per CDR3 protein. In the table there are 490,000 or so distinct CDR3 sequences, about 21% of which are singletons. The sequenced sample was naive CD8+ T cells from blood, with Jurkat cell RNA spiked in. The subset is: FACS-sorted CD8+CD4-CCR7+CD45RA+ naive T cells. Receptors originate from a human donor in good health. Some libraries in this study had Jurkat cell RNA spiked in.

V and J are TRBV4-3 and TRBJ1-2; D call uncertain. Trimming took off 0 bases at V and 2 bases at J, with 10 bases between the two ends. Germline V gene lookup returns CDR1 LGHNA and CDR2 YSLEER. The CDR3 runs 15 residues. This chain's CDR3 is CASSQDFPSNYGYTF. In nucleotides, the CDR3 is TGCGCCAGCAGCCAAGATTTCCCCTCCAACTATGGCTACACCTTC.

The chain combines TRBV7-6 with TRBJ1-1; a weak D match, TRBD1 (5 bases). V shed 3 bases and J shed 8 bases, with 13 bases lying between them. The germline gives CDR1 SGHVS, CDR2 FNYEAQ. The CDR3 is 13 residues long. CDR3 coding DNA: TGTGCCAGCAGCTTGGCCCAGTGGACAGAAGCTTTCTTT. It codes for CASSLAQWTEAFF.

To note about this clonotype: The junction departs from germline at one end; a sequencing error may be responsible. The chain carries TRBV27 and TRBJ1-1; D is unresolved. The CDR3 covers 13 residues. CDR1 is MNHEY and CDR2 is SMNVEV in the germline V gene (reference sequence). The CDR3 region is CASNLSLNTEAFF. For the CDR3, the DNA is TGTGCCAGCAATTTATCGCTGAACACTGAAGCTTTCTTT.